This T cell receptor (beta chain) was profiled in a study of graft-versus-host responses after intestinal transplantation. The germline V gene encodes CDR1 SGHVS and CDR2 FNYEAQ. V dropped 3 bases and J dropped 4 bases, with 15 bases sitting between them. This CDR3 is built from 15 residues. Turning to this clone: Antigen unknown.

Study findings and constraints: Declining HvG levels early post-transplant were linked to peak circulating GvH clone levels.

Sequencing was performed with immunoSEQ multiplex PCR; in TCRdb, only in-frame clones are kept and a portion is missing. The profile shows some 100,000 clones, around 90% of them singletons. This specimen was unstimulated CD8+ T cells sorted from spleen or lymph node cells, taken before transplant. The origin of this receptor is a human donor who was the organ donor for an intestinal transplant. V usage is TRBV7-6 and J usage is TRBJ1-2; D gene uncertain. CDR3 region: CASSFLSPILYGYTF. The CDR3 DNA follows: TGTGCCAGCAGCTTTTTGTCACCAATACTCTATGGCTACACCTTC.